Below are 5 T cell receptor beta chains sequenced from a single sample in a study of T cells in Graves' hyperthyroidism and ophthalmopathy. Amplification of TCR beta CDR3 regions used RNA as the template. HTBI primers drove first-round RT-PCR of the TCR CDR3. TCRdb analysed the multiplex PCR reads with MiXCR anew, one entry per CDR3 protein. The repertoire holds around 660,000 distinct CDR3 sequences, with just under 45% as singletons. The sample was peripheral blood or thyroid tissue (not recorded which). All receptors derive from an adult man with Graves' disease, either hyperthyroidism or ophthalmopathy (not recorded which).

This chain connects TRBV7-6 to TRBJ2-5, with 7 bases lining up with TRBD1. Germline V CDR1 and CDR2: SGHVS, FNYEAQ. Losses at the gene ends were 5 bases for V and 5 bases for J; bases not matched to a gene: 14. This CDR3 comprises 16 residues. The CDR3 reads CASSSSSQGLEETQYF. The CDR3 bases are TGTGCCAGCAGCAGCAGCTCACAGGGGTTGGAGGAGACCCAGTACTTC.

This chain joins TRBV25-1 and TRBJ1-6; D call uncertain. Trimming removed 1 base at V and 4 bases at J, with 20 bases between. Germline CDR1 reads MGHDK; CDR2 reads SYGVNS. This CDR3 region has 19 residues. CDR3 loop: CASSESDDAAGLYNSPLHF. For the CDR3, the DNA is TGTGCCAGCAGTGAATCTGATGATGCAGCCGGTCTTTATAATTCACCCCTCCACTTT.

The chain employs TRBV2 and TRBJ1-2; D is perhaps TRBD1 (5 bases). Trimming took off 6 bases at V and 5 bases at J, with 19 bases between the two ends. Germline lookup yields CDR1 SNHLY and CDR2 FYNNEI. The CDR3 extends over 15 amino acids. In DNA form, the CDR3 reads TGTGCCAGCAGCCAGACAGTACCCGCTTCTTATGGCTACACCTTC. This translates into CASSQTVPASYGYTF.

The CDR3 nucleotides are TGCAGTGCTAGGGAGAGGGGGATAAACACTGAAGCTTTCTTT. Translating gives CSARERGINTEAFF. J is TRBJ1-1 and V is TRBV20-1; D may be TRBD1 (6 bases). Germline V gives CDR1 DFQATT, CDR2 SNEGSKA (reference sequence). The CDR3 has 14 residues. Trimming left V 3 bases short and J 2 bases short, with 13 bases between.

This sequence joins TRBV15 and TRBJ2-2; TRBD2 is a possible D gene (5 bases). The germline CDR1 and CDR2 sequences are LNHNV and YYDKDF (reference sequence). The CDR3 spans 18 residues. V was clipped by 2 bases and J by 6 bases, with 22 bases between them. The DNA of the CDR3 is TGTGCCACCAGCAGATCCCCCGAGGCGGGTTGGCCCCCCGGGGAGCTGTTTTTT. It codes for CATSRSPEAGWPPGELFF.